The 9 T cell receptor beta chains below come from one sample, sequenced in a study of cytomegalovirus exposure and HLA in healthy donors. The primer mix had 60 Vbeta and 13 Jbeta primers. Profiled with immunoSEQ multiplex PCR; TCRdb holds only in-frame clones, not every one. The sample has about 140,000 clones, around 80% seen once. The sample taken for sequencing was PBMCs. The receptors were sampled from a man in his forties or fifties in good health and CMV-seronegative.

The rearrangement uses TRBV7-2 and TRBJ1-1; 7 nucleotides align to TRBD1. In germline, CDR1 is SGHTA, CDR2 FQGNSA. CDR3 size: 15 residues. The V segment lost 2 bases and the J segment 4 bases; nucleotides outside the gene matches: 7. The CDR3 region is CASSLNGRGSTEAFF. CDR3 sequence (DNA): TGTGCCAGCAGCTTAAATGGCAGGGGGAGCACTGAAGCTTTCTTT.

This clone was counted between two and nine times. The J gene is TRBJ1-2, the V gene TRBV6-1; D gene ambiguous. The germline CDR1 and CDR2 sequences are MNHNS and SASEGT. Trimming pared 5 bases from V and 8 bases from J, leaving 9 bases between. The CDR3 has 11 residues. In DNA, the CDR3 is TGTGCCAGCAGTTACAGAGGGGGCTACACCTTC. Residues: CASSYRGGYTF.

Comments on this clone: A read error may produce the germline difference seen at one junction end. The chain joins TRBV2 to TRBJ2-7; perhaps TRBD1 as D (6 bases). CDR3 length: 17 amino acids. Germline V gene sequence: CDR1 SNHLY, CDR2 FYNNEI. The CDR3 DNA reads TGTGCCAGCAGTGGCATCCCGGTCACAGGGCCCTCCTACGGGCAGTACTTC. It translates to CASSGIPVTGPSYGQYF.

CDR3 sequence: CASSPQGPNYGYTF. CDR3 nucleotide sequence: TGCGCCAGCAGCCCCCAGGGGCCTAACTATGGCTACACCTTC. The chain has TRBV4-1 and TRBJ1-2, with D possibly TRBD1 on 6 matching bases. V was pared by 4 bases and J by 0 bases, with 9 bases between. The CDR3 sequence is 14 residues long. Germline values: CDR1 MGHRA, CDR2 YSYEKL.

The chain is built from TRBV10-3 and TRBJ1-2; D gene unclear. V gave up 4 bases and J gave up 6 bases, with 15 bases separating them. Germline assignment: CDR1 ENHRY and CDR2 SYGVKD. CDR3 size: 14 residues. CDR3: CAISVGVLRDGYTF. The CDR3 region has the DNA TGTGCCATCAGTGTAGGAGTTTTGAGGGATGGCTACACCTTC.

J is TRBJ2-5 and V is TRBV20-1, with D possibly TRBD2 on 5 matching bases. The CDR3 sequence is 11 residues long. V lost 6 bases, J lost 10 bases, and 15 bases lay in between. Germline loops: CDR1 DFQATT, CDR2 SNEGSKA (reference sequence). CDR3 DNA sequence: TGCAGTGCCCTCATCCAGGAGGTCCAGTACTTC. It is translated as CSALIQEVQYF.

The rearrangement uses TRBV4-3 and TRBJ2-7; D remains ambiguous. Germline CDR1 LGHNA, CDR2 YSLEER. The length of the CDR3 is 14 residues. Between the trimmed V and J ends, which lost 1 base and 6 bases, there was a span of 13 bases. CDR3: CASSQGSGLGEQYF. The CDR3 nucleotides are TGCGCCAGCAGCCAAGGATCAGGTTTGGGCGAGCAGTACTTC.

The chain couples TRBV7-2 to TRBJ1-5, with TRBD1 matching 8 bases. The V gene's germline CDR1 is SGHTA and CDR2 FQGNSA. The CDR3 runs to 15 residues. The V gene end was trimmed by 0 bases and the J gene end by 6 bases; junction bases not matched to a gene: 4. DNA for the CDR3: TGTGCCAGCAGCTTAGCGGCAGGGGGCGTTCAGCCCCAGCATTTT. Protein sequence: CASSLAAGGVQPQHF.

V is TRBV6-1 and J is TRBJ2-1, with 8 bases identical to TRBD2. The CDR3 length is 17 residues. J lost 1 base, V lost 3 bases, and 8 bases had no gene match. Germline V gene data show CDR1 as MNHNS and CDR2 as SASEGT. In DNA form, the CDR3 reads TGTGCCAGCAGTGATTGGCGGGAGGCCCCTTCCTACAATGAGCAGTTCTTC. Protein sequence: CASSDWREAPSYNEQFF.